Shown below are 21 T cell receptor beta chains from a single sample sequenced in a study of T-cell memory formation after mild COVID-19. TCRdb fed the 5' RACE reads into MiXCR, producing one record per CDR3 protein. The sample contains 140,000 to 150,000 distinct CDR3 sequences, roughly a quarter of which appear only once. The sample was PBMCs or a T cell subset sorted from them (not recorded which). Receptors originate from an adult woman who had mild COVID-19 (a few samples of this study predate the infection). Cell type and time point are not known.

This clonotype has a handful of counts. The chain employs TRBV10-3 and TRBJ2-7, with D tentatively TRBD2 (6 bases). The length of the CDR3 is 14 residues. Looked up from germline, CDR1 is ENHRY and CDR2 is SYGVKD. V was shortened by 2 bases and J by 2 bases, with 10 bases between the two germline ends. For the CDR3, the DNA is TGTGCCATCAGTGAGCGCGGGACGGCCTACGAGCAGTACTTC. It specifies CAISERGTAYEQYF.

The chain is built from TRBV29-1 and TRBJ2-7; perhaps TRBD2 as D (5 bases). The CDR3 covers 12 residues. The germline V gene has CDR1 SQVTM and CDR2 ANQGSEA. V gave up 4 bases and J gave up 3 bases, with 10 bases separating them. DNA for the CDR3: TGCAGCGTTGTACCAGGAGGCTACGAGCAGTACTTC. The encoded protein is CSVVPGGYEQYF.

This clonotype was detected only a few times. The V gene is TRBV20-1, the J gene TRBJ2-4; D is uncertain. The CDR3 covers 13 residues. V lost 5 bases to trimming and J lost 5 bases, with 13 bases between them. Per germline, CDR1 DFQATT and CDR2 SNEGSKA (reference sequence). The CDR3, as DNA: TGCAGTGCTCCTATGGGGATCGAAAACATTCAGTACTTC. Residues: CSAPMGIENIQYF.

CDR3: CASSKLGETQYF. CDR3 sequence (DNA): TGTGCCAGCAGCAAACTGGGGGAGACCCAGTACTTC. V and J are TRBV7-6 and TRBJ2-5; no clear D. The CDR3 length is 12 residues. Trimming took off 5 bases at V and 5 bases at J, with 9 bases between the two ends. Germline values: CDR1 SGHVS, CDR2 FNYEAQ. Variable domain in full (rest from reference TRBV7-6 and TRBJ2-5): GAGVSQSPRYKVTKRGQDVALRCDPISGHVSLYWYRQALGQGPEFLTYFNYEAQQDKSGLPNDRFSAERPEGSISTLTIQRTEQRDSAMYRCASSKLGETQYFGPGTRLLVL.

The table lists this clonotype with a few counts. The V gene is TRBV25-1, the J gene TRBJ2-5; D gene ambiguous. V lost 3 bases to trimming and J lost 5 bases, with 4 bases between them. The germline gives CDR1 MGHDK, CDR2 SYGVNS. The CDR3 length is 11 residues. Written as DNA, the CDR3 is TGTGCCAGCAGTGATTCGGAGACCCAGTACTTC. Protein product: CASSDSETQYF.

The CDR3 here is CATSRDLTGVTEAFF. CDR3 in DNA: TGTGCCACCAGCAGAGATCTGACAGGGGTGACTGAAGCTTTCTTT. The J gene is TRBJ1-1, the V gene TRBV15; 8 bases agree with TRBD1. CDR3 length: 15 residues. The ends lost 0 bases at V and 5 bases at J; junction bases unmatched: 5. The germline CDR1 and CDR2 sequences are LNHNV and YYDKDF (reference sequence). The whole variable domain, remainder taken from reference TRBV15 and TRBJ1-1, is DAMVIQNPRYQVTQFGKPVTLSCSQTLNHNVMYWYQQKSSQAPKLLFHYYDKDFNNEADTPDNFQSRRPNTSFCFLDIRSPGLGDTAMYLCATSRDLTGVTEAFFGQGTRLTVV.

This clonotype was counted only a few times. The chain combines TRBV12-3 or TRBV12-4 with TRBJ2-3; D remains unclear. The CDR3 is 14 amino acids. V was pared by 7 bases and J by 2 bases, with 13 bases between. Written as DNA, the CDR3 is TGTGCCAGCATGCGTCTCGGCGACACAGATACGCAGTATTTT. Protein sequence: CASMRLGDTDTQYF.

The chain combines TRBV27 with TRBJ2-3; no reliable D call. The CDR3 runs to 13 residues. Germline CDR1 and CDR2: MNHEY and SMNVEV (reference sequence). The ends were cut back, 6 bases at V and 2 bases at J, with 9 bases in the middle. This CDR3 is CASRPDLTDTQYF. CDR3 nucleotides: TGTGCCAGCAGGCCCGATCTCACAGATACGCAGTATTTT.

The chain employs TRBV29-1 and TRBJ2-7, with D tentatively TRBD1 (6 bases). Looked up from germline, CDR1 is SQVTM and CDR2 is ANQGSEA. The CDR3 extends over 13 amino acids. V was clipped by 5 bases and J by 4 bases, with 15 bases between them. The CDR3 loop reads CSVPGQKIYEQYF. DNA of the CDR3: TGCAGCGTTCCGGGACAAAAAATTTACGAGCAGTACTTC.

The V gene is TRBV7-9, the J gene TRBJ1-1, with D possibly being TRBD1 (5 bases). V shed 6 bases and J shed 4 bases, with 15 bases lying between them. The CDR3 loop spans 14 amino acids. The V gene's germline CDR1 is SEHNR and CDR2 FQNEAQ (reference sequence). CDR3 in DNA: TGTGCCAGCAGTCTAGACCAGGGAATCACTGAAGCTTTCTTT. This codes for CASSLDQGITEAFF.

In this sample, this clonotype turned up a few times. V is TRBV27 and J is TRBJ2-3, with 10 bases identical to TRBD2. The V gene end was trimmed by 3 bases and the J gene end by 3 bases; junction bases not matched to a gene: 3. The CDR3 has 15 amino acids. Germline V gene lookup returns CDR1 MNHEY and CDR2 SMNVEV (reference sequence). In DNA, the CDR3 is TGTGCCAGCAGTTTTCTAGCGGGAGTTACAGATACGCAGTATTTT. It is translated as CASSFLAGVTDTQYF.

The chain links TRBV7-3 to TRBJ2-4, with D possibly matching TRBD1 (6 bases). The V gene lost 3 bases and the J gene lost 9 bases, with 12 bases spanning the gap. The CDR3 is 13 residues long. Germline-derived CDR1 and CDR2 are SGHTA and FQGTGA. The CDR3 bases are TGTGCCAGCAGCTTTGGCAGGGGCGGCATTCAGTACTTC. Translating gives CASSFGRGGIQYF.

The table lists this clonotype with a few counts. The chain has TRBV12-3 or TRBV12-4 and TRBJ2-3; TRBD2 agrees at 11 bases. V lost 5 bases to trimming and J lost 6 bases; unmatched junction nucleotides: 4. The CDR3 is 14 amino acids. CDR3 sequence reads: CASSLGTSGDTQYF. The CDR3 DNA sequence: TGTGCCAGCAGTCTAGGGACTAGCGGCGATACGCAGTATTTT.

The rearrangement uses TRBV29-1 and TRBJ2-5; D is undetermined. CDR1 and CDR2 (germline): SQVTM, ANQGSEA. The V end lost 5 bases, the J end lost 1 base, and 5 bases lay between the germline ends. The length of the CDR3 is 11 residues. CDR3 sequence (DNA): TGCAGCGTTTGGATCCAAGAGACCCAGTACTTC. Protein product: CSVWIQETQYF.

This chain connects TRBV15 to TRBJ2-5; 10 nucleotides match TRBD1. In germline, CDR1 is LNHNV, CDR2 YYDKDF (reference sequence). This CDR3 comprises 14 residues. V shed 5 bases, J shed 10 bases, and the junction held 10 bases outside the gene matches. CDR3 amino acids: CATSYTRDRGGQYF. CDR3 DNA sequence: TGTGCCACCAGCTACACCCGGGACAGGGGAGGCCAGTACTTC.

This clonotype was seen a handful of times. The chain employs TRBV11-1 and TRBJ2-1; a weak D match, TRBD1 (5 bases). Germline values: CDR1 SGHAT, CDR2 FQDESV (reference sequence). Deletions cut 1 base from V and 7 bases from J, with 8 bases between. The CDR3 totals 13 residues. CDR3 in amino acids: CASSLGSGNEQFF. DNA for the CDR3: TGTGCCAGCAGCTTAGGGTCAGGGAATGAGCAGTTCTTC.

The chain carries TRBV10-3 and TRBJ2-7; maybe TRBD2 (5 bases). This CDR3 comprises 16 residues. Trimming stripped 0 bases from V and 4 bases from J, with 16 bases between. Per the germline V gene, CDR1 is ENHRY and CDR2 is SYGVKD. CDR3 amino acids: CAISESGGSSIYEQYF. The CDR3 DNA is TGTGCCATCAGTGAGTCAGGAGGAAGCTCCATTTACGAGCAGTACTTC.

This clonotype turned up a few times. The chain joins TRBV24-1 to TRBJ2-7; D gene ambiguous. CDR1 is KGHDR and CDR2 is SFDVKD in the germline V gene. The CDR3 loop spans 19 amino acids. V lost 4 bases and J lost 0, with 24 bases in between. The CDR3 here is CATSDKNDPDGCVSYEQYF. DNA for the CDR3: TGTGCCACCAGTGACAAGAACGACCCGGACGGTTGTGTCTCCTACGAGCAGTACTTC.

This clonotype was seen only a few times. This chain joins TRBV20-1 and TRBJ2-7; 7 bases agree with TRBD1. The V gene end was trimmed by 8 bases and the J gene end by 1 base; junction bases not matched to a gene: 8. CDR1 DFQATT and CDR2 SNEGSKA come from the germline V gene (reference sequence). This CDR3 has 13 residues. CDR3 region: CSTRTGDSYEQYF. In DNA form, the CDR3 reads TGCAGTACCAGAACAGGGGATTCCTACGAGCAGTACTTC.

This clonotype showed up just a few times. This CDR3 is CASNAVDQIYNEQFF. CDR3 nucleotide sequence: TGCGCCAGCAATGCTGTGGACCAGATCTACAATGAGCAGTTCTTC. V gene TRBV5-1 combines with J gene TRBJ2-1; D unresolved. Germline V gene lookup returns CDR1 SGHRS and CDR2 YFSETQ. Trimming stripped 6 bases from V and 3 bases from J, with 16 bases between. This CDR3 region has 15 residues.

This clonotype was observed a handful of times. This sequence joins TRBV24-1 and TRBJ2-1; 8 positions match TRBD1. This CDR3 is 14 amino acids long. The germline V gene has CDR1 KGHDR and CDR2 SFDVKD. The junction had 6 bases not matched to a gene; V was cut back by 3 bases and J by 9 bases. DNA of the CDR3: TGTGCCACCAGTGATGCCGCGACAGGGGTTGAGCAGTTCTTC. This encodes CATSDAATGVEQFF.